A selection of T cell receptor beta chains follows, all from one sample in a study of cytomegalovirus exposure and HLA in healthy donors. Profiling relied on immunoSEQ multiplex PCR, and the TCRdb table lists in-frame clones only, not all of them. The table has around 170,000 clones, roughly 80% seen once. The source material was PBMCs. All receptors derive from a middle-aged man in good health and CMV-seronegative. CDR3s include the opening cysteine and the closing phenylalanine or tryptophan.

length: 13
V: TRBV10-2
CDR3: CASSERSTDTQYF

length: 10
V: TRBV19
CDR3: CASRGGGYTF

length: 14
V: TRBV27
CDR3: CASSWDRGSYEQYF

length: 13
V: TRBV2
CDR3: CASSSGQNTEAFF

length: 14
V: TRBV30
CDR3: CAWRPFGLHSPLHF

length: 13
V: TRBV10-3
CDR3: CAVSGQGSYGYTF

length: 14
V: TRBV9
CDR3: CASSSGLLPDTQYF

length: 23
V: TRBV21-1
CDR3: CASSKVGRDRGFLTSGYSYEQYF

length: 16
V: TRBV2
CDR3: CASSEATGVGNQPQHF

length: 13
V: TRBV2
CDR3: CASSVARNYGYTF

length: 14
V: TRBV7-2
CDR3: CASSLAGRGQPQHF

length: 17
V: TRBV11-3
CDR3: CASSLGFGGAWANVLTF

length: 12
V: TRBV7-9
CDR3: CSAGGANEKLFF

length: 15
V: TRBV28
CDR3: CASSLYQRGGNEQFF

length: 16
V: TRBV10-2
CDR3: CASSGREAGRVDEQYF

length: 13
V: TRBV27
CDR3: CASSLTGAGELFF

length: 15
V: TRBV6-5
CDR3: CASSYSIVRNQPQHF

length: 15
V: TRBV7-2
CDR3: CASSFLAGSQETQYF

length: 13
V: TRBV5-1
CDR3: CASSYLTGEEQYF

length: 14
V: TRBV7-9
CDR3: CASSLEGERYGYTF

length: 15
V: TRBV7-9
CDR3: CASSSPFRGRETQYF